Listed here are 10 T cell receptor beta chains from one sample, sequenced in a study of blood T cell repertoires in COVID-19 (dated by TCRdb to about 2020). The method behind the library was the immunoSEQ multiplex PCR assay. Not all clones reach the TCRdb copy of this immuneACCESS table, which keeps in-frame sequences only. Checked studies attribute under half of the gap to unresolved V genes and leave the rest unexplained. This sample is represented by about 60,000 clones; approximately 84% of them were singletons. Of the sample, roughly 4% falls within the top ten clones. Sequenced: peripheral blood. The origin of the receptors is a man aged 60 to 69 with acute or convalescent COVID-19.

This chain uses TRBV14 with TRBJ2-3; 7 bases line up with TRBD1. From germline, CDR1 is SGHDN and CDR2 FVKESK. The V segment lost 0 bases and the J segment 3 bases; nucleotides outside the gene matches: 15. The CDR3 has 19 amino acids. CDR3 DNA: TGTGCCAGCAGCCAAGATAAGGCTAGTAGGGGGCGATGGACAGATACGCAGTATTTT. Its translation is CASSQDKASRGRWTDTQYF.

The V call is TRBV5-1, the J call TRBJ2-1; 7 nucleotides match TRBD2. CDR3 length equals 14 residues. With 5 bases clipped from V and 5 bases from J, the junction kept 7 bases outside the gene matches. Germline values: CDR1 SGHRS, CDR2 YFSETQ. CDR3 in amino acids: CASRVSSGNNEQFF. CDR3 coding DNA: TGCGCCAGCAGGGTATCTAGCGGTAACAATGAGCAGTTCTTC.

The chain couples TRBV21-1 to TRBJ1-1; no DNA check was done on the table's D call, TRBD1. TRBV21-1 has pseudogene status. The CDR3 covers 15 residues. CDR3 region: CASSPLRGLNTEAFF. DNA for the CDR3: TGTGCCAGCAGCCCTCTAAGGGGATTGAACACTGAAGCTTTCTTT.

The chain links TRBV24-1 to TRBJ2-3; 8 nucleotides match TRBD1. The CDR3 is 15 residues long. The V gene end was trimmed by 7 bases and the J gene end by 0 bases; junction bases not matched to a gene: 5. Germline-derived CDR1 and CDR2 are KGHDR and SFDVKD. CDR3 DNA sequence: TGTGCCACCAGCCCGGACAGGGAGAGCACAGATACGCAGTATTTT. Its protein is CATSPDRESTDTQYF.

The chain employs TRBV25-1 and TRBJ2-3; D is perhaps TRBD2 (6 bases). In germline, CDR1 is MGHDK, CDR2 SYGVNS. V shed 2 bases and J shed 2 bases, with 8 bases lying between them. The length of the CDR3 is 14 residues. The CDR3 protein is CASSERDFTDTQYF. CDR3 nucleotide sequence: TGTGCCAGCAGTGAAAGGGACTTCACAGATACGCAGTATTTT.

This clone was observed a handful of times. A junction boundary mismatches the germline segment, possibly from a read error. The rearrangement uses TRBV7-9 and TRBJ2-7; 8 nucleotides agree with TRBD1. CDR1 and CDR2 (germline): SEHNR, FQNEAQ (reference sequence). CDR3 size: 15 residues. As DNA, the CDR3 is TGTGCCATCAGCCTTGACGGGGACAGGCTTCGCGAGCAGTACTTC. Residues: CAISLDGDRLREQYF.

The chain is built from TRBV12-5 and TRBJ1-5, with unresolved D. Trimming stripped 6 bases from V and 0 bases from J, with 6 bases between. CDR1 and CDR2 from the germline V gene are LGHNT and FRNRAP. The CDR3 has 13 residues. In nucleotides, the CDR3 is TGTGCTAGTGGGGGGAGTAGCAATCAGCCCCAGCATTTT. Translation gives CASGGSSNQPQHF.

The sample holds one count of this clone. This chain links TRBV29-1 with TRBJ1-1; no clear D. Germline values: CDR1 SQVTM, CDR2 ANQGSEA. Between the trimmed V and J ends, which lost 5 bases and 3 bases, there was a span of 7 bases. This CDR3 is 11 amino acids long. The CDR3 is CSVWRDTEAFF. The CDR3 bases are TGCAGCGTTTGGCGGGACACTGAAGCTTTCTTT.

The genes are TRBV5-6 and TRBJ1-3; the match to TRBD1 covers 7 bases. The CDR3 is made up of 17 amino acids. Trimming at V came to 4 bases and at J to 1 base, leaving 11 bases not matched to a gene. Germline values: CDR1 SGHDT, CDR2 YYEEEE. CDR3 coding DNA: TGTGCCAGCAGCCCCCCGGACGACAGGGCATCTGGAAACACCATATATTTT. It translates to CASSPPDDRASGNTIYF. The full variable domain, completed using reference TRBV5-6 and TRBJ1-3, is DAGVTQSPTHLIKTRGQQVTLRCSPKSGHDTVSWYQQALGQGPQFIFQYYEEEERQRGNFPDRFSGHQFPNYSSELNVNALLLGDSALYLCASSPPDDRASGNTIYFGEGSWLTVV.

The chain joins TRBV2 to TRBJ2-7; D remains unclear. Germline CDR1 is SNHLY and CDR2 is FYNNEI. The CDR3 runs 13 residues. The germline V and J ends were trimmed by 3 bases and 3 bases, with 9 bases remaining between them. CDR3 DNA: TGTGCCAGCAGTGAGCGGCTTTTCTACGAGCAGTACTTC. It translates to CASSERLFYEQYF.